These 8 T cell receptor beta chains were sequenced from one sample in a study of cytomegalovirus exposure and HLA in healthy donors. The PCR employed 60 Vbeta primers together with 13 Jbeta primers. Sequencing was performed with immunoSEQ multiplex PCR; in TCRdb, only in-frame clones are kept and a portion is missing. Of about 160,000 clones listed, approximately 70% are singletons. The sample was PBMCs. These receptors were collected from a man aged 35-49 years in good health and CMV-seropositive.

This CDR3 reads CASSLHRGQPQHF. CDR3 sequence (DNA): TGCGCCAGCAGCTTACACAGGGGTCAGCCCCAGCATTTT. This rearrangement joins TRBV5-1 to TRBJ1-5; 7 bases match TRBD1. Germline V gene data show CDR1 as SGHRS and CDR2 as YFSETQ. The CDR3 is 13 residues long. Trimming at V came to 2 bases and at J to 6 bases, leaving 2 bases not matched to a gene. Combining the CDR3 with reference TRBV5-1 and TRBJ1-5 gives the whole variable domain KAGVTQTPRYLIKTRGQQVTLSCSPISGHRSVSWYQQTPGQGLQFLFEYFSETQRNKGNFPGRFSGRQFSNSRSEMNVSTLELGDSALYLCASSLHRGQPQHFGDGTRLSIL.

The J gene is TRBJ2-7, the V gene TRBV20-1; D is perhaps TRBD2 (5 bases). Trimming removed 5 bases from V and 2 bases from J, with 7 bases in between. The CDR3 length is 11 residues. Germline CDR1 DFQATT, CDR2 SNEGSKA (reference sequence). DNA of the CDR3: TGCAGTGCTTCCGGGACCTACGAGCAGTACTTC. Amino acids: CSASGTYEQYF.

The chain uses TRBV6-1 and TRBJ1-5; 8 nucleotides match TRBD1. From germline, CDR1 is MNHNS and CDR2 SASEGT. Germline trimming cut 6 bases from V and 2 bases from J; bases unmatched to any gene: 3. This CDR3 has 14 residues. In nucleotides, the CDR3 is TGTGCCAGCAGGGACAGGGCCGGCAATCAGCCCCAGCATTTT. This sequence encodes CASRDRAGNQPQHF.

The chain recombines TRBV28 with TRBJ2-1; TRBD2 agrees at 7 bases. Germline V gene lookup returns CDR1 MDHEN and CDR2 SYDVKM. The V gene end was trimmed by 5 bases and the J gene end by 0 bases; junction bases not matched to a gene: 7. This CDR3 is built from 16 residues. The CDR3 region has the DNA TGTGCCAGCAGTCCGTGGCGGGGGAGCTCCTACAATGAGCAGTTCTTC. Translation: CASSPWRGSSYNEQFF. The full variable domain, in which reference TRBV28 and TRBJ2-1 provide the parts outside the CDR3, is DVKVTQSSRYLVKRTGEKVFLECVQDMDHENMFWYRQDPGLGLRLIYFSYDVKMKEKGDIPEGYSVSREKKERFSLILESASTNQTSMYLCASSPWRGSSYNEQFFGPGTRLTVL.

The chain has TRBV19 and TRBJ1-1, with D tentatively TRBD1 (5 bases). CDR1 and CDR2 (germline): LNHDA, SQIVND (reference sequence). The CDR3 loop spans 12 amino acids. V was clipped by 4 bases and J by 11 bases, with 14 bases between them. The CDR3 here is CASSTRQPGAFF. CDR3 nucleotides: TGTGCCAGTAGTACCAGACAGCCTGGGGCTTTCTTT.

V and J are TRBV9 and TRBJ1-1; D is unclear. The length of the CDR3 is 15 residues. V was trimmed by 0 bases and J by 4 bases, leaving 13 bases between them. Germline CDR1 and CDR2: SGDLS and YYNGEE. The CDR3 reads CASSVGALDGTEAFF. In DNA form, the CDR3 reads TGTGCCAGCAGCGTAGGAGCCCTTGATGGCACTGAAGCTTTCTTT.

This chain connects TRBV11-3 to TRBJ1-1; possible D gene TRBD1, 6 bases. The CDR3 runs to 13 residues. Trimming removed 5 bases at V and 7 bases at J, with 14 bases between. Germline lookup yields CDR1 SGHNT and CDR2 YENEEA. Here the CDR3 DNA reads TGTGCCAGCAGCAGGCTCCCAGGGGTTGAAGCTTTCTTT. Residues: CASSRLPGVEAFF.

The chain joins TRBV7-2 to TRBJ2-4, with TRBD1 matching 12 bases. V shed 5 bases, J shed 9 bases, and the junction held 5 bases outside the gene matches. Germline CDR1 reads SGHTA; CDR2 reads FQGNSA. The CDR3 is 14 amino acids. CDR3 sequence: CASSPGQGAGIQYF. The CDR3 DNA reads as TGTGCCAGCAGCCCGGGACAGGGGGCGGGCATTCAGTACTTC. Supplemented by reference TRBV7-2 and TRBJ2-4, the full variable domain reads GAGVSQSPSNKVTEKGKDVELRCDPISGHTALYWYRQSLGQGLEFLIYFQGNSAPDKSGLPSDRFSAERTGGSVSTLTIQRTQQEDSAVYLCASSPGQGAGIQYFGAGTRLSVL.